One sample yielded the 12 T cell receptor beta chains listed below, sequenced in a study of spatial heterogeneity in lung cancer. Their antigens are not known. Whole-study findings and limits: How many expanded intratumoral alpha and beta TCRs were present tracked the tumor mutation count, which was a count of nonsynonymous mutations.

Each CDR3 protein gets one entry after TCRdb re-called the 5' RACE reads with MiXCR. Altogether approximately 9,500 distinct CDR3 sequences are present, 9.5% to 15% being singletons, with the ten largest covering under 12%. The time point denotes: sample taken at primary tumor resection. This specimen was lung tumor tissue, taken at surgery. These receptors were collected from a male donor with early-stage non-small cell lung cancer.

Worth noting for this clonotype: This beta chain is an unintended read in a library built for alpha chains; its size means little. The rearrangement links TRBV5-1 to TRBJ1-6; D remains ambiguous. The V and J ends lost 5 bases and 10 bases respectively, with 16 bases between them. Per germline, CDR1 SGHRS and CDR2 YFSETQ. This CDR3 has 14 amino acids. The CDR3 reads CASSRDGVGSPLHF. The DNA of the CDR3 is TGCGCCAGCAGTCGCGATGGGGTCGGATCACCCCTCCACTTT.

This clonotype was counted ten times or more. The size of this beta chain means little, since it is a stray read in a library made for alpha chains. The genes are TRBV12-3 or TRBV12-4 and TRBJ2-6; D unresolved. V was pared by 2 bases and J by 0 bases, with 2 bases between. This CDR3 is 14 amino acids long. The DNA of the CDR3 is TGTGCCAGCAGTTTATTCTCTGGGGCCAACGTCCTGACTTTC. It yields the protein CASSLFSGANVLTF.

This clonotype was found once. This beta chain slipped into a library made for alpha chains as a stray read, so its size is not meaningful. The chain has TRBV6-6 and TRBJ1-2, with 10 bases fitting TRBD1. Germline CDR1 is MNHNY and CDR2 is SVGAGI (reference sequence). The junction had 8 bases not matched to a gene; V was cut back by 5 bases and J by 8 bases. The CDR3 length is 14 residues. CDR3 sequence: CASSPPGQGRGYTF. In DNA form, the CDR3 reads TGTGCCAGCAGTCCGCCGGGACAGGGGAGAGGCTACACCTTC.

Details on this clonotype: A library prepared for alpha chains yielded this beta chain as an off-target read; its size is of little meaning. The chain joins TRBV6-1 to TRBJ2-1; D not resolved. There are 13 residues in the CDR3. V lost 6 bases to trimming and J lost 4 bases, with 10 bases between them. The germline V gene encodes CDR1 MNHNS and CDR2 SASEGT. The CDR3 loop reads CASRRDEYNEQFF. The CDR3 DNA reads as TGTGCCAGCAGGCGCGACGAGTACAATGAGCAGTTCTTC.

This clonotype is termed medium-sized (0.01 to 0.1%). This beta chain came through as a stray read in a library set up for alpha chains, and its size says little. This chain links TRBV14 with TRBJ1-5, with a tentative D call TRBD1 (5 bases). The germline CDR1 and CDR2 sequences are SGHDN and FVKESK. This CDR3 contains 13 residues. Trimming left V 3 bases short and J 6 bases short, with 9 bases between. The CDR3 here is CASSQGGSQPQHF. The CDR3 nucleotides read TGTGCCAGCAGCCAGGGGGGAAGTCAGCCCCAGCATTTT. The whole variable domain, filled in from reference TRBV14 and TRBJ1-5, reads EAGVTQFPSHSVIEKGQTVTLRCDPISGHDNLYWYRRVMGKEIKFLLHFVKESKQDESGMPNNRFLAERTGGTYSTLKVQPAELEDSGVYFCASSQGGSQPQHFGDGTRLSIL.

This clonotype was observed at least ten times. Being off target in a library aimed at alpha chains, this beta chain has a size of little meaning. This chain links TRBV27 with TRBJ2-2, with D tentatively TRBD1 (5 bases). There are 13 residues in the CDR3. The germline V and J ends were trimmed by 6 bases and 4 bases, with 9 bases remaining between them. Germline CDR1 reads MNHEY; CDR2 reads SMNVEV (reference sequence). As DNA, the CDR3 is TGTGCCAGCAGCAGGGCGGTCACCGGGGAGCTGTTTTTT. Encoded protein: CASSRAVTGELFF.

By frequency in the sample, this clonotype is medium-sized. A library made for alpha chains picked up this beta chain off target, so its size means little. The rearrangement uses TRBV5-1 and TRBJ2-3; the match to TRBD2 covers 12 bases. Trimming cost V 0 bases and J 1 base; bases outside gene matches: 6. CDR1 is SGHRS, CDR2 YFSETQ, per germline. CDR3 length: 18 residues. The CDR3: CASSLGLAGVRRTDTQYF. In DNA form, the CDR3 reads TGCGCCAGCAGCTTGGGACTAGCGGGAGTTAGGCGCACAGATACGCAGTATTTT.

This clonotype was found many times. Since it is a stray read in a library aimed at alpha chains, this beta chain has a size that is not meaningful. The chain employs TRBV20-1 and TRBJ2-4; weak D call: TRBD1 (5 bases). V dropped 4 bases and J dropped 1 base, with 11 bases sitting between them. This CDR3 is built from 14 residues. Germline values: CDR1 DFQATT, CDR2 SNEGSKA (reference sequence). The CDR3 coding sequence is TGCAGTGCTACTAGGGGTTTCGCCAAAAACATTCAGTACTTC. It codes for CSATRGFAKNIQYF.

On this clonotype: One junction end disagrees with the germline gene, perhaps due to a read error. A library prepared for alpha chains yielded this beta chain as an off-target read; its size is of little meaning. The chain has TRBV7-9 and TRBJ2-3; 7 bases map to TRBD2. The length of the CDR3 is 15 residues. CDR1 is SEHNR and CDR2 is FQNEAQ in the germline V gene (reference sequence). The CDR3 loop is CASNLVRGGTDTQYF. DNA for the CDR3: TGTGCCAGCAACTTAGTACGGGGGGGCACAGATACGCAGTATTTT. Filled out from reference TRBV7-9 and TRBJ2-3, the complete variable domain reads DTGVSQNPRHKITKRGQNVTFRCDPISEHNRLYWYRQTLGQGPEFLTYFQNEAQLEKSRLLSDRFSAERPKGSFSTLEIQRTEQGDSAMYLCASNLVRGGTDTQYFGPGTRLTVL.

There are a few counts of this clonotype. This beta chain is a stray sequence in a library constructed for alpha chains; its clone size is not meaningful. The gene calls are TRBV7-9 and TRBJ2-3; D unclear. Germline values: CDR1 SEHNR, CDR2 FQNEAQ (reference sequence). V dropped 2 bases and J dropped 4 bases, with 4 bases sitting between them. The CDR3 is made up of 12 amino acids. For the CDR3, the DNA is TGTGCCAGCAGCTTACAAGCAGATACGCAGTATTTT. Its protein product is CASSLQADTQYF.

This clonotype was counted ten times or more. This beta chain was picked up by a library intended for alpha chains and is off target, so its count carries little meaning. The chain combines TRBV10-3 with TRBJ2-1; maybe TRBD1 (7 bases). The CDR3 totals 11 residues. Trimming left V 2 bases short and J 16 bases short, with 12 bases between. Per germline, CDR1 ENHRY and CDR2 SYGVKD. The CDR3 nucleotides are TGTGCCATCAGTGAGGGGGGGACAGCCTTCTTC. As protein: CAISEGGTAFF.

By share, this clonotype ranks as medium-sized. Since the library was made to target alpha chains, this beta chain is a stray read and its abundance is not meaningful. This sequence joins TRBV29-1 and TRBJ2-7; 9 bases agree with TRBD1. V lost 6 bases and J lost 7; bases outside the gene matches: 10. The CDR3 has 13 residues. The V gene's germline CDR1 is SQVTM and CDR2 ANQGSEA. The CDR3 sequence is CSVFTTGGLEQYF. The CDR3 bases are TGCAGCGTCTTCACGACAGGGGGACTGGAGCAGTACTTC.